The rows below give T cell receptor beta chains drawn from one sample of a study of T cells in Graves' hyperthyroidism and ophthalmopathy. TCRdb independently ran MiXCR on the multiplex PCR reads; one entry per CDR3 protein. The repertoire includes 550,000 to 600,000 distinct CDR3 sequences, 40% to 55% of them detected once, and under 20% sits in the top ten. Source material: peripheral blood or thyroid tissue (not recorded which). Receptors were obtained from an adult woman with Graves' disease, either hyperthyroidism or ophthalmopathy (not recorded which). Both conserved end residues are part of each CDR3. The D gene is left open where the match is weak. For some rows the clone size is stated as once, few or many, or as a class when expanded; others skip it.

>.|TRBV7-3|.|TRBJ2-1
TGTGCCAGCATTGGACAGAACAATGAGCAGTTCTTC
CASIGQNNEQFF
>TRBD1|TRBV15|.|TRBJ2-2
TGTGCCACCGGGACAGGGGTCTCCGGGGAGCTGTTTTTT
CATGTGVSGELFF
>.|TRBV29-1|.|TRBJ2-5
TGCACCACGGGTGGGAGTATGCAAGAGACCCAGTACTTC
CTTGGSMQETQYF
>.|TRBV15|many|TRBJ1-4
TGTGCCACCAGCAGACAGGGGTCTAATGAAAAACTGTTTTTT
CATSRQGSNEKLFF
>TRBD2|TRBV10-3|few|TRBJ2-5
TGTGCCAGCAGCCAAGATTGGAGCGGGAGGGGGCAAGAGACCCAGTACTTC
CASSQDWSGRGQETQYF
>.|TRBV7-9|many|TRBJ1-6
TGTGCCAGCAGCCCCTCCGCCAAATTATATTCACCCCTCCACTTT
CASSPSAKLYSPLHF
>TRBD1|TRBV20-1|.|TRBJ1-2
TGCAGTGCTAGCGACAGGGGGCCTGGCTACACCTTC
CSASDRGPGYTF
>.|TRBV28|once|TRBJ2-6
TGTGCCAGCAGTTTTCCCCCTACAAGTTTCGGGTCTGGGGCCAACGTCCTGACTTTC
CASSFPPTSFGSGANVLTF
>.|TRBV7-9|.|TRBJ2-7
TGTGCCAGCTCTCCCGGGACTCAAACCTACGAGCAGTACTTC
CASSPGTQTYEQYF
>.|TRBV5-1|many|TRBJ2-2
TGCGCCAGCAGCCCGCCGAAGGGGACCTTCACCGGGGAGCTGTTTTTT
CASSPPKGTFTGELFF
>.|TRBV10-3|many|TRBJ1-4
TGTGCCATCAGTTGGACCGGCGAAAAACTGTTTTTT
CAISWTGEKLFF
>.|TRBV12-3/TRBV12-4|many|TRBJ1-1
TGTGCCAGCAGTAGCACAGGGTATATGTCTGAAGCTTTCTTT
CASSSTGYMSEAFF
>.|TRBV15|.|TRBJ1-5
TGTGCCACCAGTACAGATAGCAATCAGCCCCAGCATTTT
CATSTDSNQPQHF
>.|TRBV6-1|.|TRBJ2-7
TGTGCCAGCAGCCACCGGAGCCCCTACGAGCAGTACTTC
CASSHRSPYEQYF
>.|TRBV4-1|many|TRBJ1-5
TGCGCCAGCAGCCTCCCTTTAAATCAGCCCCAGCATTTT
CASSLPLNQPQHF
>.|TRBV20-1|.|TRBJ2-7
TGCAGTGCTAGAGATCAGGGGGGTGGCGAGCAGTACTTC
CSARDQGGGEQYF
>.|TRBV20-1|many|TRBJ1-2
TGCAGTGCTACCCCCGACCCCGGTACTCTCTATGGCTACACCTTC
CSATPDPGTLYGYTF
>.|TRBV24-1|many|TRBJ1-2
TGTGCCACCAGTGAATCGGACAGTTCTGGATATGGCTACACCTTC
CATSESDSSGYGYTF
>.|TRBV2|many|TRBJ2-7
TGTGCCAGCAGTGGACCGCAGGGCTCCTACGAGCAGTACTTC
CASSGPQGSYEQYF
>.|TRBV20-1|.|TRBJ1-4
TGCAGTGCGGCGGGGCGCAATGAAAAACTGTTTTTT
CSAAGRNEKLFF
>TRBD2|TRBV7-9|.|TRBJ2-7
TGCAGCGTCGCCTCACTAGCGGGGAGGAACGAGCAGTACTTC
CSVASLAGRNEQYF
>.|TRBV29-1|many|TRBJ1-3
TGCAGCGTTGGAGGGGCAAATTCTGGAAACACCATATATTTT
CSVGGANSGNTIYF
>TRBD2|TRBV9|.|TRBJ2-2
TGTGCCAGCAGCCCTCGCCTAGCGGATAACACCGGGGAGCTGTTTTTT
CASSPRLADNTGELFF